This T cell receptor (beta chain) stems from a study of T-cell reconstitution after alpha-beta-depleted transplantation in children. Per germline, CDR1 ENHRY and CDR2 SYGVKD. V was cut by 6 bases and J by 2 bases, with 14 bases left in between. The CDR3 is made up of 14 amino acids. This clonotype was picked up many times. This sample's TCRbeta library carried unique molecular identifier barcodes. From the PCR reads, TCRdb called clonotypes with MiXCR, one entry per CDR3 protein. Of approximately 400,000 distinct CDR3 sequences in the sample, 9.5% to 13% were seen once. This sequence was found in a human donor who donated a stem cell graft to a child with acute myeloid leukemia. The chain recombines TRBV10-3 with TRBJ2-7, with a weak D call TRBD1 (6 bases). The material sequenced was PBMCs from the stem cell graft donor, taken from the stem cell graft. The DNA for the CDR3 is TGTGCCATCAGCAACCGGGACACCACCTACGAGCAGTACTTC. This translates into CAISNRDTTYEQYF.